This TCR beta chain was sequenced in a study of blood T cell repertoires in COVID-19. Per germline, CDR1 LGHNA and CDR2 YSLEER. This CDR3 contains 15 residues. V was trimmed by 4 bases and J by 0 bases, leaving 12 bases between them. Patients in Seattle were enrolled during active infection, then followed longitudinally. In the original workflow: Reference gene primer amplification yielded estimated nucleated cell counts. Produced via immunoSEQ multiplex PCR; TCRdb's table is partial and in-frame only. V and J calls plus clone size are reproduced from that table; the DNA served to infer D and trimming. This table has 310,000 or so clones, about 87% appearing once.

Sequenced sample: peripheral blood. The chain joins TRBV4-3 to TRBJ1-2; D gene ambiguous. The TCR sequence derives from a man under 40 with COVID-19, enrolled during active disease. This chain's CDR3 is CASSLLPQANYGYTF. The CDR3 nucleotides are TGCGCCAGCAGCCTCCTTCCCCAGGCTAACTATGGCTACACCTTC.